A selection of T cell receptor beta chains follows, all from one sample in a study of breast tumors, draining lymph nodes, adjacent tissues. TCRdb re-called the multiplex PCR reads with MiXCR, one entry per CDR3 protein. The repertoire holds under 20,000 distinct CDR3 sequences, with about 40% as singletons. Sequenced material: breast tumor tissue. All receptors come from a female donor with breast cancer. Some clones in this sample may be carry-over from other donors' samples. Each CDR3 is given with its conserved first and last residue. Each record gives: clone size, J gene, V gene, CDR3 protein. Clone size, where shown, is once, few, many, or a class for clones that have expanded.

size: many
J: TRBJ2-3
V: TRBV20-1
CDR3: CSARGQGAGDTQYF

size: many
J: TRBJ2-2
V: TRBV29-1
CDR3: CSALDRGGNTGELFF

size: once
J: TRBJ2-4
V: TRBV7-2
CDR3: CASSLRGWEGRGNPQYF

size: many
J: TRBJ1-1
V: TRBV11-2
CDR3: CASSLVAAGNTEAFF

size: large
J: TRBJ2-7
V: TRBV20-1
CDR3: CSARTSGRSHEQYF

size: many
J: TRBJ2-3
V: TRBV7-3
CDR3: CASSESLAGATDTQYF

size: .
J: TRBJ2-1
V: TRBV29-1
CDR3: CSAPRGAYNEQSF

size: many
J: TRBJ1-3
V: TRBV30
CDR3: CARGTSGNTIYF

size: .
J: TRBJ1-5
V: TRBV20-1
CDR3: CSARVVGRSHQPQHF

size: .
J: TRBJ1-2
V: TRBV7-9
CDR3: CASGFGSHGYTF

size: .
J: TRBJ2-3
V: TRBV7-2
CDR3: CASRPSGSLTDMQYF

size: many
J: TRBJ1-5
V: TRBV19
CDR3: CASSRDRNQPQHF

size: .
J: TRBJ2-7
V: TRBV5-6
CDR3: CASRRGDPTGEQYF

size: medium-sized
J: TRBJ1-4
V: TRBV4-3
CDR3: CASSQVVKRAEKLFF

size: .
J: TRBJ1-2
V: TRBV19
CDR3: CASTPANNYGYAF

size: large
J: TRBJ1-2
V: TRBV11-2
CDR3: CASSLDWTGDNYGYTF

size: .
J: TRBJ1-2
V: TRBV15
CDR3: CATSRGTGLSNYGYTF

size: many
J: TRBJ1-4
V: TRBV6-6
CDR3: CASRPPDGNEKLFF

size: many
J: TRBJ1-2
V: TRBV27
CDR3: CASSLFQGSPYGYTF

size: many
J: TRBJ2-6
V: TRBV2
CDR3: CASRPWGRGGISSGANVLTF

size: .
J: TRBJ1-4
V: TRBV7-9
CDR3: CASSPTGANEKLFF

size: .
J: .
V: TRBV20-1
CDR3: CSAGGTTSSTDTQHF

size: .
J: TRBJ2-7
V: TRBV7-9
CDR3: CASSDTGGSSPYEQYF

size: medium-sized
J: TRBJ2-7
V: TRBV2
CDR3: CAGTSGRDYEQYF

size: .
J: TRBJ2-6
V: TRBV25-1
CDR3: CASSDRTRAGANVLTF

size: .
J: TRBJ2-7
V: TRBV5-1
CDR3: CASSAGAGLYEQYF

size: many
J: TRBJ2-5
V: TRBV6-2/TRBV6-3
CDR3: CASVPREGRETQYF

size: many
J: TRBJ2-3
V: TRBV11-2
CDR3: CASSTAGPTDTQYF

size: many
J: TRBJ2-2
V: TRBV29-1
CDR3: CSVRTGPNTGELFF